This T cell receptor beta chain was recovered during a study of regulatory T cells in long-lasting Graves disease. Time point reported: persistent/refractory GD, antithyroid drugs over 5 years with positive TRAb. PBMCs provided the RNA from which the TCR library was made. Xi'an, China, was home to the endocrinology department that provided patients. The authors drew about 9 milliliters of peripheral blood into EDTA tubes. This clonotype has ten or more counts. Its target is unknown. Arm-PCR of CDR3 regions with iRepertoire HTBI primers generated TCR beta libraries. From the multiplex PCR reads, TCRdb called clonotypes with MiXCR, one entry per CDR3 protein. The sample has 300,000 to 400,000 distinct CDR3 sequences, 20% seen once; the top ten hold around 30%. CDR1 and CDR2 (germline): SNHLY, FYNNEI. Deletions cut 6 bases from V and 5 bases from J, with 14 bases between. This CDR3 comprises 13 residues.

Study-wide results and caveats: The study found TRBV28, TRBJ1-2 and TRBJ2-5 favored in persistent disease. Among the persistent patients, 2,741 public clonotypes were shared, more than the approximately 960 shared among new patients.

This receptor was identified in a female donor with Graves disease. This rearrangement joins TRBV2 to TRBJ2-7; no clear D gene. This specimen was peripheral blood mononuclear cells (PBMCs), taken when the disease was refractory, from a patient treated with antithyroid drugs. The CDR3 here is CASRNQAHNEQYF. The DNA for the CDR3 is TGTGCCAGCAGGAATCAAGCGCACAACGAGCAGTACTTC.